Below are 26 T cell receptor beta chains sequenced from a single sample in a study of blood T cell repertoires in COVID-19. TCRdb's copy holds only in-frame clones and misses some; the assay was immunoSEQ multiplex PCR. The sample consists of 250,000 to 350,000 clones, 80% to 90% of them appearing once. The sequenced sample was PBMCs or T cells enriched from blood (not recorded which). All receptors come from a woman in her 30s who had recovered from COVID-19.

The chain couples TRBV25-1 to TRBJ1-5, with D perhaps TRBD1 (5 bases). Germline CDR1 is MGHDK and CDR2 is SYGVNS. The V end lost 7 bases, the J end lost 7 bases, and 11 bases lay between the germline ends. The CDR3 covers 12 residues. This CDR3 reads CASTVGEQPQHF. DNA for the CDR3: TGTGCCAGCACCGTAGGGGAACAGCCCCAGCATTTT.

A word on this clone: It is likely a read error, because the conserved phenylalanine at the end of the CDR3 is missing. The chain recombines TRBV28 with TRBJ1-2; tentatively, D is TRBD1 (6 bases). The CDR3 totals 16 residues. Trimming pared 2 bases from V and 4 bases from J, leaving 17 bases between. Germline CDR1 and CDR2: MDHEN and SYDVKM. The chain's CDR3 is CASSLLVPLGAYGYTL. The CDR3 DNA follows: TGTGCCAGCAGTTTACTGGTCCCCCTGGGGGCCTATGGCTACACCCTC.

The chain combines TRBV5-6 with TRBJ1-4, with TRBD1 as a possible D gene (6 bases). Looked up from germline, CDR1 is SGHDT and CDR2 is YYEEEE. This CDR3 contains 13 residues. V shed 1 base and J shed 6 bases, with 7 bases lying between them. In nucleotides, the CDR3 is TGTGCCAGCAGCTTGACAGGGTATGAAAAACTGTTTTTT. Its translation is CASSLTGYEKLFF. Based on the CDR3 plus reference TRBV5-6 and TRBJ1-4, the full variable domain is DAGVTQSPTHLIKTRGQQVTLRCSPKSGHDTVSWYQQALGQGPQFIFQYYEEEERQRGNFPDRFSGHQFPNYSSELNVNALLLGDSALYLCASSLTGYEKLFFGSGTQLSVL.

The chain combines TRBV19 with TRBJ2-7, with TRBD1 matching 10 bases. With V trimmed by 6 bases and J by 4 bases, 9 bases remained unmatched. CDR1 and CDR2 (germline): LNHDA, SQIVND (reference sequence). The CDR3 runs 15 residues. CDR3 sequence reads: CASRATRDRGYEQYF. DNA of the CDR3: TGTGCCAGTAGGGCGACCCGGGACAGGGGTTACGAGCAGTACTTC.

The chain combines TRBV7-6 with TRBJ1-4; 8 bases are shared with TRBD1. Germline CDR1 is SGHVS and CDR2 is FNYEAQ. Trimming at V came to 1 base and at J to 10 bases, leaving 5 bases not matched to a gene. The length of the CDR3 is 14 residues. The CDR3 sequence: CASSLGGQEGKLFF. CDR3 DNA: TGTGCCAGCAGCTTAGGGGGACAGGAGGGAAAACTGTTTTTT.

This clone was counted a few times. The chain has TRBV27 and TRBJ2-7, with D unclear. Trimming took off 6 bases at V and 5 bases at J, with 14 bases between the two ends. This CDR3 comprises 13 residues. Germline CDR1 reads MNHEY; CDR2 reads SMNVEV (reference sequence). In DNA form, the CDR3 reads TGTGCCAGCAGCAACCTGCTGGGCCACGAGCAGTACTTC. Translated: CASSNLLGHEQYF.

In this sample, this clone turned up many times. The chain links TRBV5-8 to TRBJ1-1, with a tentative D call TRBD1 (6 bases). The length of the CDR3 is 18 residues. CDR1 SGHTS and CDR2 YDEGEE come from the germline V gene. Deletions cut 3 bases from V and 0 bases from J, with 21 bases between. CDR3: CASSSSIDRRRMNTEAFF. The CDR3 bases are TGTGCCAGCAGCTCCTCAATTGACAGGAGGAGGATGAACACTGAAGCTTTCTTT.

V usage is TRBV6-5 and J usage is TRBJ1-2; D unclear. The CDR3 runs 13 residues. CDR1 MNHEY and CDR2 SVGAGI come from the germline V gene. V dropped 6 bases and J dropped 0 bases, with 8 bases sitting between them. The CDR3 nucleotides are TGTGCCAGCAGACCACACACTAACTATGGCTACACCTTC. It encodes CASRPHTNYGYTF.

The chain has TRBV3-1 (or the pseudogene TRBV3-2) and TRBJ2-1; TRBD1 is a possible D gene (5 bases). The CDR3 length is 16 residues. The V and J ends lost 4 bases and 2 bases respectively, with 15 bases between them. CDR1 is LGHDT, CDR2 YNNKEL, per germline (reference sequence). The CDR3 sequence is CASSPSGPWTYNEQFF. CDR3 in DNA: TGTGCCAGCAGCCCCTCAGGGCCTTGGACCTACAATGAGCAGTTCTTC.

V gene TRBV4-1 combines with J gene TRBJ2-2; D gene uncertain. The CDR3 is 15 amino acids. Trimming cost V 0 bases and J 2 bases, with 7 bases left between them. From germline, CDR1 is MGHRA and CDR2 YSYEKL. CDR3 DNA: TGCGCCAGCAGCCAAGATCCGGGTAACACCGGGGAGCTGTTTTTT. Translation: CASSQDPGNTGELFF.

Turning to this clone: At one end the junction does not follow the germline gene, possibly because of a read error. V and J are TRBV5-4 and TRBJ1-2, with 10 bases fitting TRBD1. Germline-derived CDR1 and CDR2 are SGHNT and YYREEE (reference sequence). The CDR3 spans 13 residues. The CDR3 sequence: CALWDRGMDGYTF. As DNA, the CDR3 is TGCGCCCTGTGGGACAGGGGAATGGATGGCTACACCTTC.

V gene TRBV5-8 combines with J gene TRBJ1-5; TRBD1 matches 8 bases. The V gene's germline CDR1 is SGHTS and CDR2 YDEGEE. V shed 4 bases, J shed 6 bases, and the junction held 21 bases outside the gene matches. The CDR3 contains 19 residues. The CDR3 region is CASSKEYGSRRQGSQPQHF. The CDR3 DNA follows: TGTGCCAGCAGCAAAGAATATGGGAGCCGGAGACAGGGGAGTCAGCCCCAGCATTTT.

The V call is TRBV5-8, the J call TRBJ1-1; D uncertain. The CDR3 has 12 residues. Germline V CDR1 and CDR2: SGHTS, YDEGEE. The V and J ends lost 4 bases and 10 bases respectively, with 14 bases between them. In DNA form, the CDR3 reads TGTGCCAGCAGCGTACGGGAATTGGCAGCTTTCTTT. Translating it yields CASSVRELAAFF.

The J gene is TRBJ1-1, the V gene TRBV4-3, with a weak D call TRBD1 (6 bases). Trimming shortened V by 1 base and J by 4 bases, and 16 bases separated the two germline ends. Germline values: CDR1 LGHNA, CDR2 YSLEER. The CDR3 extends over 16 amino acids. Written as DNA, the CDR3 is TGCGCCAGCAGCCAAGCGGTCGCAGGGGTAGGCACTGAAGCTTTCTTT. It is translated as CASSQAVAGVGTEAFF.

This clone has a single count. The chain links TRBV6-1 to TRBJ2-5, with 10 bases lining up with TRBD2. This CDR3 has 16 amino acids. Looked up from germline, CDR1 is MNHNS and CDR2 is SASEGT. V trimming: 1 base; J trimming: 5 bases; junction bases outside the gene matches: 7. The CDR3 is CASSEGFGLAEETQYF. DNA for the CDR3: TGTGCCAGCAGTGAAGGGTTCGGACTAGCGGAGGAGACCCAGTACTTC.

The V and J genes are TRBV7-9 and TRBJ1-2, with D maybe TRBD1 (6 bases). The germline V and J ends were trimmed by 0 bases and 7 bases, with 12 bases remaining between them. The CDR3 extends over 14 amino acids. The V gene's germline CDR1 is SEHNR and CDR2 FQNEAQ (reference sequence). CDR3 residues: CASSLAGGRGGYTF. DNA of the CDR3: TGTGCCAGCAGCTTAGCCGGGGGGCGAGGTGGCTACACCTTC.

Remarks on this clone: Germline is not matched at one junction end, which may reflect a read error. The chain is built from TRBV19 and TRBJ2-7, with D perhaps matching TRBD2 (7 bases). Germline values: CDR1 LNHDA, CDR2 SQIVND (reference sequence). The CDR3 has 13 residues. The CDR3 is CASSSSGEGEQYF. DNA for the CDR3: TGTGCCAGCAGTAGTTCAGGGGAGGGCGAGCAGTACTTC.

The chain is built from TRBV29-1 and TRBJ1-3; no reliable D call. Deletions cut 0 bases from V and 2 bases from J, with 5 bases between. CDR3 length equals 13 residues. Germline CDR1 SQVTM, CDR2 ANQGSEA. The CDR3 DNA sequence: TGCAGCGTTGAAGACAGGACTGGAAACACCATATATTTT. Its protein is CSVEDRTGNTIYF.

The chain has TRBV15 and TRBJ2-3; TRBD2 agrees at 10 bases. Per the germline V gene, CDR1 is LNHNV and CDR2 is YYDKDF (reference sequence). The V segment lost 5 bases and the J segment 4 bases; nucleotides outside the gene matches: 9. The CDR3 is made up of 16 amino acids. Here the CDR3 DNA reads TGTGCCACCAGCCTTACTCCTAGCGGGGGTTCAGATACGCAGTATTTT. The encoded protein is CATSLTPSGGSDTQYF.

The genes are TRBV6-6 and TRBJ1-2; TRBD1 is a possible D gene (6 bases). Germline lookup yields CDR1 MNHNY and CDR2 SVGAGI (reference sequence). The CDR3 sequence is 15 residues long. V gave up 2 bases and J gave up 2 bases, with 12 bases separating them. The CDR3 spells CASSYPGQFNYGYTF. The DNA for the CDR3 is TGTGCCAGCAGTTACCCCGGACAGTTCAACTATGGCTACACCTTC.

The V call is TRBV5-1, the J call TRBJ2-1; tentatively, D is TRBD1 (5 bases). The CDR3 extends over 16 amino acids. Germline V gene sequence: CDR1 SGHRS, CDR2 YFSETQ. V gave up 4 bases and J gave up 0 bases, with 14 bases separating them. CDR3 in amino acids: CASSVRQMSSYNEQFF. CDR3 DNA sequence: TGCGCCAGCAGCGTCCGACAGATGAGCTCCTACAATGAGCAGTTCTTC.

This rearrangement joins TRBV27 to TRBJ2-3; D is possibly TRBD2 (6 bases). V was clipped by 5 bases and J by 2 bases, with 20 bases between them. Germline V gives CDR1 MNHEY, CDR2 SMNVEV (reference sequence). The CDR3 covers 17 residues. The CDR3 DNA reads TGTGCCAGCAGTCCCCAGAGGATCGGGGGAGCCACAGATACGCAGTATTTT. Its protein is CASSPQRIGGATDTQYF.

The chain carries TRBV28 and TRBJ1-4; TRBD1 agrees at 7 bases. J gave up 14 bases and V 4 bases, and 13 bases lay outside the gene matches. This CDR3 has 14 amino acids. Germline V lookup: CDR1 MDHEN, CDR2 SYDVKM. The CDR3 coding sequence is TGTGCCAGCAGTTCAACCGGGACAGTGAAAAGGCTGTTTTTT. It specifies CASSSTGTVKRLFF.

CDR3 amino acids: CASTPGRSGEQYF. CDR3 sequence (DNA): TGTGCCAGCACCCCAGGGAGGTCGGGCGAGCAGTACTTC. This chain joins TRBV6-2 or TRBV6-3 and TRBJ2-7, with a weak D call TRBD2 (6 bases). Germline V gene sequence: CDR1 MNHEY, CDR2 SVGEGT. There are 13 residues in the CDR3. V lost 7 bases and J lost 6, with 16 bases in between.

CDR3 residues: CASSSDSDTQYF. CDR3 DNA sequence: TGTGCCAGCAGTTCCGACTCAGATACGCAGTATTTT. The chain joins TRBV6-5 to TRBJ2-3, with no clear D. Trimming shortened V by 4 bases and J by 4 bases, and 6 bases separated the two germline ends. The CDR3 length is 12 residues. CDR1 and CDR2 (germline): MNHEY, SVGAGI.

This chain links TRBV5-1 with TRBJ1-1; unclear D gene. The CDR3 extends over 14 amino acids. Germline CDR1 is SGHRS and CDR2 is YFSETQ. Trimming pared 4 bases from V and 2 bases from J, leaving 12 bases between. The CDR3 nucleotides are TGCGCCAGCAGCCCCGAACAGATCAACACTGAAGCTTTCTTT. Its translation is CASSPEQINTEAFF.